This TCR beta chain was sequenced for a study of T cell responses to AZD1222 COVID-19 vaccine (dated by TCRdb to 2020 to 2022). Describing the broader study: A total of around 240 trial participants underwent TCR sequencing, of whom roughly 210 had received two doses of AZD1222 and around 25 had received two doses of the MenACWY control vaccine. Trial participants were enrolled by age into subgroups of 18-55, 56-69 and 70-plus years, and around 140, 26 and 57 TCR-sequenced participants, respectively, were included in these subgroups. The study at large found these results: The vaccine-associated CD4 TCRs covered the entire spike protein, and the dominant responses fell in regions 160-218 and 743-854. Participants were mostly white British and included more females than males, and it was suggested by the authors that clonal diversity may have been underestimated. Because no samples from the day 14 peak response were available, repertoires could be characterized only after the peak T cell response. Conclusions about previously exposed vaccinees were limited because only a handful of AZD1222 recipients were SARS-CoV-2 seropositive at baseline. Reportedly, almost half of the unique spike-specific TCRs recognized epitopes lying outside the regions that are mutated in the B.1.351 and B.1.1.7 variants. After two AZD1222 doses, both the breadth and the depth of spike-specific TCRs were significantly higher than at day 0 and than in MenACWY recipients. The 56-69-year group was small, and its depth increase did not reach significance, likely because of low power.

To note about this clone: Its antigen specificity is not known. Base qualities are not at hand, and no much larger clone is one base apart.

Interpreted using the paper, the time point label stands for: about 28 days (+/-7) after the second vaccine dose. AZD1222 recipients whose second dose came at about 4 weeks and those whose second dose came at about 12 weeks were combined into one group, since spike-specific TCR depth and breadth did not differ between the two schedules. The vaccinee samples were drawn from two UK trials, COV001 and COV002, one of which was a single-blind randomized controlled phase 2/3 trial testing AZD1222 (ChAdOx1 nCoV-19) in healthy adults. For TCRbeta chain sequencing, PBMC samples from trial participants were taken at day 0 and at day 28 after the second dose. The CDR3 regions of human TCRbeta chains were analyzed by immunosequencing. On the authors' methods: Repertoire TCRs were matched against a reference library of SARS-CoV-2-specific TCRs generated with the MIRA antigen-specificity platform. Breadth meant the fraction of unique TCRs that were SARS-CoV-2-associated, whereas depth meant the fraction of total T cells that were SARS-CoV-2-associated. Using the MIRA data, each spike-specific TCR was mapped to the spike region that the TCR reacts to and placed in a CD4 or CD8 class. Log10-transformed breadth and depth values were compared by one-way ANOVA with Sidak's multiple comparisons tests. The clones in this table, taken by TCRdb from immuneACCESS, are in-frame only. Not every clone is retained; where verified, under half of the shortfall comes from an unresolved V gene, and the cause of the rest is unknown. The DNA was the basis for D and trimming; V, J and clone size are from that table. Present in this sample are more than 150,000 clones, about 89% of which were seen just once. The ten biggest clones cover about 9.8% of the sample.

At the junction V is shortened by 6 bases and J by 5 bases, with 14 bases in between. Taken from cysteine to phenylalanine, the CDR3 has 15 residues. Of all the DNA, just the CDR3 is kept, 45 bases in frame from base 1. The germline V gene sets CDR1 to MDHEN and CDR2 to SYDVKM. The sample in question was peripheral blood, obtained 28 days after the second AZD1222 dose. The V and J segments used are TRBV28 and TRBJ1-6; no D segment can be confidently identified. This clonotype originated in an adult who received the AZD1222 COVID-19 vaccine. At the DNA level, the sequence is TGTGCCAGCAGGGACGGAGGAACTCATAATTCACCCCTCCACTTT. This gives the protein CASRDGGTHNSPLHF. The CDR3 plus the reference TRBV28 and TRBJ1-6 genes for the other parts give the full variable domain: DVKVTQSSRYLVKRTGEKVFLECVQDMDHENMFWYRQDPGLGLRLIYFSYDVKMKEKGDIPEGYSVSREKKERFSLILESASTNQTSMYLCASRDGGTHNSPLHFGNGTRLTVT.